This paragraph covers one T cell receptor (beta chain) sequence. The antigen is unknown. The data are from a study of cytomegalovirus exposure and HLA in healthy donors. General study findings and limits: The study listed roughly 150 cytomegalovirus-associated TCR beta chains. Specific recognition of CMV antigens was confirmed in vitro for a few chains (all CMV-associated).

This CDR3 has 15 amino acids. Using immunoSEQ multiplex PCR, the repertoire was profiled, and TCRdb retains in-frame clones only, with some absent. Among roughly 220,000 clones listed, 80% to 85% were seen once. Sequencing was carried out using PBMCs. The origin of this receptor is a woman younger than 45 in good health and CMV-seropositive. This rearrangement joins TRBV21-1 to TRBJ1-2. TRBV21-1 is deemed a pseudogene. CDR3 sequence reads: CASTTPTDGGGGYTF. The CDR3 DNA reads TGTGCCAGCACCACACCTACGGACGGGGGGGGTGGCTACACCTTC.